The rows below give T cell receptor beta chains drawn from one sample of a study of blood T cell repertoires in COVID-19. The repertoire was sequenced with immunoSEQ multiplex PCR; TCRdb's copy has only in-frame clones and lacks some. The profile shows roughly 290,000 clones, around 81% of them singletons. Source material: peripheral blood. These receptors all stem from a person aged 70 to 85 with COVID-19, enrolled during active disease. Both conserved end residues are part of each CDR3. D genes are given only for firm matches. Expanded clones are given a class, and other clones once, few, many or no size at all.

J gene,D gene,clone size,V gene,CDR3 protein
TRBJ1-2,NA,NA,TRBV29-1,CSVDPGSNYGYTF
TRBJ2-2,TRBD2,NA,TRBV28,CASSLFGRTSGNTGELFF
TRBJ2-7,TRBD2,once,TRBV18,CASSPLREATYEQYF
TRBJ2-3,NA,NA,TRBV7-2,CASSLLQFTDTQYF
TRBJ2-7,NA,once,TRBV14,CASSPATGPLSYEQYF
TRBJ1-5,TRBD1,NA,TRBV6-5,CASRGTGANNQPQHF
TRBJ2-1,TRBD2,NA,TRBV7-3,CASSLTGGGVQEEQFF
TRBJ2-5,NA,NA,TRBV28,CASRAGVQETQYF
TRBJ2-2,TRBD1,NA,TRBV7-2,CAGGTGNTGELFF
TRBJ2-5,TRBD1,NA,TRBV11-1,CASSAYSTGLETQYF
TRBJ2-7,TRBD2,NA,TRBV7-2,CASSPPTSGISYEQYF
TRBJ2-2,TRBD2,NA,TRBV7-9,CASSLTGTIPGGELFF
TRBJ1-2,NA,NA,TRBV12-3/TRBV12-4,CASRPRGGGYTF